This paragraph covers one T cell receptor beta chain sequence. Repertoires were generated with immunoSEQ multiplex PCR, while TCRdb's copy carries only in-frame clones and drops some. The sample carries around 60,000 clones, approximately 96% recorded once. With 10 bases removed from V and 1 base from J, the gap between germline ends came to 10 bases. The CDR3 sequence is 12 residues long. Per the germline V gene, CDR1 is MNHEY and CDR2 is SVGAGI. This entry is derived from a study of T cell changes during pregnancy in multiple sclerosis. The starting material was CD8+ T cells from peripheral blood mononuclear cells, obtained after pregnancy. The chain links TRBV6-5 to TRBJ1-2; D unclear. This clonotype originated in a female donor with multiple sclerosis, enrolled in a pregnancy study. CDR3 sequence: CATAQYNYGYTF. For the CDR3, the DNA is TGTGCCACCGCTCAGTATAACTATGGCTACACCTTC.